This passage covers 14 T cell receptor beta chains from one sample sequenced in a study of OX40 agonist ivuxolimab in advanced cancers. Library method: the immunoSEQ multiplex PCR assay. This is the immuneACCESS table as TCRdb keeps it, with only in-frame sequences that have V and J called. A part of the clones is gone; compared with another copy, unresolved V genes explain less than half, and the rest is unexplained. For this sample the table gives tens of thousands of clones, of which around 90% were detected only once. The ten largest clones add up to roughly 25% of the sample. The sample in question was CD4+ or CD8+ T cells sorted from blood, obtained in a trial of the OX40 agonist ivuxolimab. These receptors all come from an adult with an advanced solid tumor such as melanoma, head and neck, liver or kidney cancer.

This chain joins TRBV27 and TRBJ2-1, with TRBD1 matching over 7 bases. From germline, CDR1 is MNHEY and CDR2 SMNVEV (reference sequence). The V segment lost 5 bases and the J segment 4 bases; nucleotides outside the gene matches: 5. This CDR3 region has 14 residues. The CDR3 DNA sequence: TGTGCCAGCAGTCATACAGGGGCGTACAATGAGCAGTTCTTC. It encodes CASSHTGAYNEQFF.

V gene TRBV27 combines with J gene TRBJ1-5; D unresolved. V was cut by 3 bases and J by 0 bases, with 6 bases left in between. The germline V gene encodes CDR1 MNHEY and CDR2 SMNVEV (reference sequence). This CDR3 has 14 amino acids. In DNA form, the CDR3 reads TGTGCCAGCAGTTTCCTCCCTAGCAATCAGCCCCAGCATTTT. Encoded protein: CASSFLPSNQPQHF.

This clone was recorded only once. CDR3 region: CASIHQGRDRGQETQYF. The DNA of the CDR3 is TGTGCCAGTATCCATCAGGGCCGGGACAGGGGACAAGAGACCCAGTACTTC. V and J are TRBV19 and TRBJ2-5, with 10 bases matching TRBD1. The J segment lost 2 bases and the V segment lost 7 bases, leaving 13 bases of the junction unmatched. There are 17 residues in the CDR3. In germline, CDR1 is LNHDA, CDR2 SQIVND (reference sequence). The full variable domain, in which reference TRBV19 and TRBJ2-5 provide the parts outside the CDR3, is DGGITQSPKYLFRKEGQNVTLSCEQNLNHDAMYWYRQDPGQGLRLIYYSQIVNDFQKGDIAEGYSVSREKKESFPLTVTSAQKNPTAFYLCASIHQGRDRGQETQYFGPGTRLLVL.

The CDR3: CASSVPGQGGEQYF. The CDR3 DNA follows: TGTGCCAGCAGCGTACCGGGACAGGGAGGCGAGCAGTACTTC. The chain links TRBV5-4 to TRBJ2-5; TRBD1 matches at 9 bases. Near its end, the DNA agrees better with TRBJ2-7, so the J call may be wrong. CDR3 length: 14 amino acids. The germline gives CDR1 SGHNT, CDR2 YYREEE (reference sequence).

This sequence joins TRBV4-2 and TRBJ2-7; D is unresolved. Trimming shortened V by 0 bases and J by 1 base, and 19 bases separated the two germline ends. Germline loops: CDR1 LGHNA, CDR2 YNFKEQ. The CDR3 consists of 18 residues. The chain's CDR3 is CASSQDDLRLFGSYEQYF. DNA for the CDR3: TGTGCCAGCAGCCAAGACGATCTGCGGCTCTTCGGATCCTACGAGCAGTACTTC.

This clone was counted a single time. V is TRBV28 and J is TRBJ2-7, with D hard to call. V gave up 3 bases and J gave up 4 bases, with 7 bases separating them. This CDR3 is 12 amino acids long. Germline loops: CDR1 MDHEN, CDR2 SYDVKM. This CDR3 reads CASSLDGYEQYF. The CDR3 region has the DNA TGTGCCAGCAGTTTGGACGGTTACGAGCAGTACTTC.

This chain links TRBV6-1 with TRBJ2-1; D remains ambiguous. CDR1 MNHNS and CDR2 SASEGT come from the germline V gene. Trimming took 8 bases from V and 4 from J, leaving 6 bases between them. The CDR3 length is 11 residues. CDR3 residues: CASVTYNEQFF. The DNA of the CDR3 is TGTGCCAGCGTCACGTACAATGAGCAGTTCTTC.

About this clone itself: Other DNA variants within this sample encode the same CDR3. V gene TRBV19 combines with J gene TRBJ2-7; 9 positions agree with TRBD2. In germline, CDR1 is LNHDA, CDR2 SQIVND (reference sequence). Unmatched junction bases numbered 3, after V lost 3 bases and J lost 3 bases. The CDR3 loop spans 14 amino acids. CDR3: CASSIAAGGYEQYF. The CDR3 DNA follows: TGTGCCAGTAGTATTGCAGCGGGGGGCTACGAGCAGTACTTC.

The chain recombines TRBV25-1 with TRBJ2-7; perhaps TRBD2 as D (6 bases). Trimming removed 6 bases from V and 6 bases from J, with 21 bases in between. CDR1 and CDR2 (germline): MGHDK, SYGVNS. The CDR3 is made up of 15 amino acids. CDR3 in amino acids: CASSPWDCDPGEQYF. The CDR3 region has the DNA TGTGCCAGCAGCCCCTGGGACTGCGACCCGGGCGAGCAGTACTTC.

The V and J genes are TRBV6-5 and TRBJ1-1; D gene unclear. CDR1 is MNHEY and CDR2 is SVGAGI in the germline V gene. V was cut by 6 bases and J by 7 bases, with 12 bases left in between. The length of the CDR3 is 12 residues. This CDR3 reads CASSPDGHEAFF. For the CDR3, the DNA is TGTGCCAGCAGCCCGGACGGGCATGAAGCTTTCTTT.

V is TRBV18 and J is TRBJ2-1; D remains unclear. The CDR3 contains 16 residues. Germline-derived CDR1 and CDR2 are KGHSH and LQKENI. The V gene lost 0 bases and the J gene lost 12 bases, with 21 bases spanning the gap. CDR3 amino acids: CASSPPGPTPTIGQFF. CDR3 coding DNA: TGTGCCAGCTCACCACCTGGACCTACCCCTACAATCGGGCAGTTCTTC.

The V gene is TRBV27, the J gene TRBJ2-1, with 7 bases aligning to TRBD2. V trimming: 6 bases; J trimming: 5 bases; junction bases outside the gene matches: 7. The germline gives CDR1 MNHEY, CDR2 SMNVEV (reference sequence). The CDR3 runs to 14 residues. Here the CDR3 reads CASSKASGHNEQFF. The CDR3 DNA reads TGTGCCAGCAGCAAGGCTAGCGGTCACAATGAGCAGTTCTTC.

J is TRBJ2-1 and V is TRBV5-1; 14 positions match TRBD2. Per the germline V gene, CDR1 is SGHRS and CDR2 is YFSETQ. The J segment lost 10 bases and the V segment lost 4 bases, leaving 4 bases of the junction unmatched. This CDR3 region has 14 residues. CDR3 nucleotide sequence: TGCGCCAGCAGCGACGGACTAGCGGGAGGCGAGCAGTTCTTC. Its protein is CASSDGLAGGEQFF.

CDR3 in DNA: TGTGCCAGCAGCTTGGTATATGATTCGTCTAACTATGGCTACACCTTC. Residues: CASSLVYDSSNYGYTF. The chain is built from TRBV5-5 and TRBJ1-2; D gene ambiguous. V gave up 0 bases and J gave up 0 bases, with 12 bases separating them. The CDR3 is 16 residues long. Looked up from germline, CDR1 is SGHKS and CDR2 is YYEKEE (reference sequence).